This T cell receptor (beta chain) was found in a study of cytomegalovirus exposure and HLA in healthy donors. Turning to this clone: Its matching antigen is unknown.

The germline V gene encodes CDR1 MNHEY and CDR2 SMNVEV (reference sequence). Trimming at V came to 3 bases and at J to 4 bases, leaving 6 bases not matched to a gene. CDR3 length equals 15 residues. The PCR ran on 60 Vbeta and 13 Jbeta primers. Sequenced by immunoSEQ multiplex PCR; TCRdb stores in-frame clones only, minus some. Here the sample spans 150,000 to 180,000 clones, around 80% being singletons. General study results and limits: Analysis was carried out at a later point, and it linked a missense DCLRE1C variant to TCR beta V- and J-gene trimming.

Sequenced sample: PBMCs. The clonotype comes from a man aged 18 to 29 in good health and CMV-seronegative. The chain couples TRBV27 to TRBJ2-5; 9 nucleotides agree with TRBD1. Written as DNA, the CDR3 is TGTGCCAGCAGTTTCAGGCCGGACAGGGGAGAGACCCAGTACTTC. Translation: CASSFRPDRGETQYF.